This T cell receptor (beta chain) is from a study of cytomegalovirus exposure and HLA in healthy donors. Findings and limits, study-wide: In an earlier analysis, most TCR beta V segments were productive about 87% or about 30% of the time.

CDR1 is LGHNA and CDR2 is YNFKEQ in the germline V gene. This CDR3 has 14 residues. V was shortened by 4 bases and J by 2 bases, with 12 bases between the two germline ends. Amplification used 60 Vbeta primers and 13 Jbeta primers. The method was immunoSEQ multiplex PCR; TCRdb's version includes in-frame clones alone and lacks a portion of them. Here the sample table reports more than 55,000 clones. Remarks on this clone: Antigen specificity is unknown.

The clonotype was recovered from a woman aged 40 to 50 in good health and CMV-seropositive. Input material: PBMCs. The gene calls are TRBV4-2 and TRBJ2-7; D is perhaps TRBD2 (6 bases). CDR3 sequence reads: CASSPEAGPYEQYF. Here the CDR3 DNA reads TGTGCCAGCAGCCCGGAGGCGGGGCCCTACGAGCAGTACTTC.